The clone carrying this T cell receptor (beta chain) turned up a few times. Its antigen is currently unknown. This record belongs to a study of T cell repertoires in cytomegalovirus infection. Study-level information: The study used recently identified HLA-C-restricted and well-studied HLA-B-restricted CMV epitopes.

One entry per CDR3 protein results from TCRdb running MiXCR on the reads. The sample lists 450,000 to 550,000 distinct CDR3 sequences; about 39% were seen once. This CDR3 comprises 13 residues. Per the germline V gene, CDR1 is LNHNV and CDR2 is YYDKDF (reference sequence). The germline V and J ends were trimmed by 5 bases and 2 bases, with 9 bases remaining between them. Whole-study results and caveats: Summed frequency of public TCR beta families distinguished CMV carriers with the relevant HLA. The response measured ex vivo was dominated by TCR beta clonotypes (HLA-C-restricted and CMV-specific).

The chain joins TRBV15 to TRBJ1-2, with unresolved D. The source material was cultured PBMCs, sampled from culture after CMV antigen stimulation. This sequence was found in a human donor in good health (CMV status not recorded). Some clones in this sample may be carry-over from other donors' samples. CDR3 sequence: CATSPDLNYGYTF. The DNA of the CDR3 is TGTGCCACCAGCCCGGATTTAAACTATGGCTACACCTTC.